These 21 T cell receptor beta chains originate from one sample sequenced in a study of blood T cell repertoires in COVID-19. The repertoire was sequenced with immunoSEQ multiplex PCR; TCRdb's copy has only in-frame clones and lacks some. The data contain 330,000 or so clones, around 90% of them singletons. Sequencing was carried out using peripheral blood. The receptors were sampled from a man aged 25 to 45 with COVID-19, enrolled during active disease.

The rearrangement joins TRBV28 to TRBJ2-1; perhaps TRBD2 as D (6 bases). CDR3 length: 12 residues. Trimming stripped 10 bases from V and 10 bases from J, with 17 bases between. The germline V gene has CDR1 MDHEN and CDR2 SYDVKM. The CDR3 bases are TGTGCCACCGCATTTACTAGCATCGAGCAGTTCTTC. Encoded protein: CATAFTSIEQFF. Drawing the rest from reference TRBV28 and TRBJ2-1, the complete variable domain is DVKVTQSSRYLVKRTGEKVFLECVQDMDHENMFWYRQDPGLGLRLIYFSYDVKMKEKGDIPEGYSVSREKKERFSLILESASTNQTSMYLCATAFTSIEQFFGPGTRLTVL.

This sequence joins TRBV27 and TRBJ1-5, with D uncertain. V dropped 0 bases and J dropped 2 bases, with 11 bases sitting between them. CDR1 MNHEY and CDR2 SMNVEV come from the germline V gene (reference sequence). This CDR3 has 16 residues. The chain's CDR3 is CASSLSKTRGNQPQHF. The CDR3 nucleotides read TGTGCCAGCAGTTTATCGAAAACCCGGGGCAATCAGCCCCAGCATTTT.

The chain uses TRBV6-4 and TRBJ1-1; D not resolved. The CDR3 runs 13 residues. The germline V gene encodes CDR1 MRHNA and CDR2 SNTAGT. Trimming shortened V by 3 bases and J by 0 bases, and 5 bases separated the two germline ends. The CDR3 nucleotides read TGTGCCAGCAGTGAGCAGGTGAACACTGAAGCTTTCTTT. As protein: CASSEQVNTEAFF.

The CDR3 sequence is CASSLEWGLESGANVLTF. Here the CDR3 DNA reads TGTGCCAGCAGCTTGGAATGGGGACTCGAGTCTGGGGCCAACGTCCTGACTTTC. The chain recombines TRBV5-5 with TRBJ2-6; D may be TRBD2 (6 bases). Germline-derived CDR1 and CDR2 are SGHKS and YYEKEE (reference sequence). Trimming shortened V by 0 bases and J by 1 base, and 14 bases separated the two germline ends. The CDR3 spans 18 residues.

This clone was found a few times. This chain connects TRBV19 to TRBJ1-1, with 7 bases matching TRBD1. The V gene's germline CDR1 is LNHDA and CDR2 SQIVND (reference sequence). The CDR3 spans 12 residues. Trimming removed 10 bases from V and 3 bases from J; junction bases left unmatched: 5. The CDR3 DNA reads TGTGCCACTCGACAGGGACACACTGAAGCTTTCTTT. This codes for CATRQGHTEAFF.

CDR3 DNA sequence: TGCAGCGTTCCTAGCGGAACCTACGAGCAGTACTTC. The encoded protein is CSVPSGTYEQYF. This rearrangement joins TRBV29-1 to TRBJ2-7, with 7 bases fitting TRBD2. With V trimmed by 5 bases and J by 2 bases, 3 bases remained unmatched. In germline, CDR1 is SQVTM, CDR2 ANQGSEA. CDR3 length: 12 residues.

This clone was picked up a small number of times. The V gene is TRBV19, the J gene TRBJ1-5, with 7 nucleotides matching TRBD1. This CDR3 has 17 amino acids. Germline CDR1 reads LNHDA; CDR2 reads SQIVND (reference sequence). V dropped 3 bases and J dropped 5; count of bases not matched to a gene: 13. DNA of the CDR3: TGTGCCAGTAGTATCCGGATAGGGGACAGCAGCTATCAGCCCCAGCATTTT. It translates to CASSIRIGDSSYQPQHF.

This chain links TRBV5-1 with TRBJ2-7, with 8 bases matching TRBD2. The V segment lost 3 bases and the J segment 1 base; nucleotides outside the gene matches: 9. Germline V gene data show CDR1 as SGHRS and CDR2 as YFSETQ. The length of the CDR3 is 16 residues. The CDR3 sequence: CASSSDLAGRSYEQYF. The CDR3 DNA reads TGCGCCAGCAGCTCTGACTTAGCGGGGCGGTCCTACGAGCAGTACTTC.

The chain recombines TRBV24-1 with TRBJ2-1, with 12 positions matching TRBD2. This CDR3 is built from 16 residues. With 4 bases clipped from V and 8 bases from J, the junction kept 8 bases outside the gene matches. Germline CDR1 is KGHDR and CDR2 is SFDVKD. CDR3 amino acids: CATSDPSGGAVDEQFF. The CDR3 DNA follows: TGTGCCACCAGTGACCCTAGCGGGGGGGCCGTTGATGAGCAGTTCTTC.

The chain combines TRBV2 with TRBJ1-6; 8 bases map to TRBD1. This CDR3 is built from 12 residues. J gave up 6 bases and V 11 bases, and 3 bases lay outside the gene matches. Looked up from germline, CDR1 is SNHLY and CDR2 is FYNNEI. The CDR3 DNA sequence: TGTGCCTGCGGACAGGGTAATTCACCCCTCCACTTT. Its translation: CACGQGNSPLHF.

The gene calls are TRBV11-3 and TRBJ2-2; D is unresolved. The CDR3 is 12 residues long. Trimming stripped 4 bases from V and 5 bases from J, with 5 bases between. The germline CDR1 and CDR2 sequences are SGHNT and YENEEA. The chain's CDR3 is CASSSLTGELFF. The CDR3 DNA reads as TGTGCCAGCAGCTCGTTAACCGGGGAGCTGTTTTTT.

The chain employs TRBV9 and TRBJ2-7, with 9 bases lining up with TRBD2. J was trimmed by 4 bases and V by 2 bases; bases with no gene match: 1. Looked up from germline, CDR1 is SGDLS and CDR2 is YYNGEE. The CDR3 spans 13 residues. The CDR3, as DNA: TGTGCCAGCAGCGTTAGCGGGAGTTACGAGCAGTACTTC. This sequence encodes CASSVSGSYEQYF.

This chain connects TRBV27 to TRBJ1-6; D uncertain. Germline V CDR1 and CDR2: MNHEY, SMNVEV (reference sequence). V was pared by 3 bases and J by 4 bases, with 7 bases between. The CDR3 has 14 residues. The CDR3: CASSFRSYNSPLHF. CDR3 DNA sequence: TGTGCCAGCAGTTTTCGGAGTTATAATTCACCCCTCCACTTT.

The J gene is TRBJ1-1, the V gene TRBV7-8, with TRBD1 identical over 7 bases. The length of the CDR3 is 15 residues. Germline V lookup: CDR1 SGHVS, CDR2 FQNEAQ. Trimming removed 1 base from V and 2 bases from J; junction bases left unmatched: 4. CDR3 DNA: TGTGCCAGCAGCTTAGGCCACAGGGGCAACACTGAAGCTTTCTTT. It is translated as CASSLGHRGNTEAFF. Combining the CDR3 with reference TRBV7-8 and TRBJ1-1 gives the whole variable domain GAGVSQSPRYKVAKRGQDVALRCDPISGHVSLFWYQQALGQGPEFLTYFQNEAQLDKSGLPSDRFFAERPEGSVSTLKIQRTQQEDSAVYLCASSLGHRGNTEAFFGQGTRLTVV.

This clone was seen once. The rearrangement joins TRBV11-3 to TRBJ2-1; 8 nucleotides line up with TRBD2. CDR3 length: 15 amino acids. The trim removed 4 bases at V and 6 bases at J, leaving 8 bases unmatched. Germline V CDR1 and CDR2: SGHNT, YENEEA. The CDR3 coding sequence is TGTGCCAGCAGCTATGGGGGACTAGACGGCAATGAGCAGTTCTTC. Protein product: CASSYGGLDGNEQFF.

V and J are TRBV7-9 and TRBJ2-1; D might be TRBD2 (6 bases). This CDR3 contains 15 residues. Germline lookup yields CDR1 SEHNR and CDR2 FQNEAQ (reference sequence). V lost 3 bases and J 5 bases, leaving 14 bases between the germline ends. DNA of the CDR3: TGTGCCAGCAGCTTTGAGCCATGGGGGGACAATGAGCAGTTCTTC. Translation gives CASSFEPWGDNEQFF.

This clone was counted once. CDR3 coding DNA: TGTGCCGCGGGGACAGGGACCTACAATGAGCAGTTCTTC. This sequence encodes CAAGTGTYNEQFF. The V call is TRBV7-9, the J call TRBJ2-1; 9 nucleotides align to TRBD1. The CDR3 covers 13 residues. Germline lookup yields CDR1 SEHNR and CDR2 FQNEAQ (reference sequence). The V gene end was trimmed by 11 bases and the J gene end by 2 bases; junction bases not matched to a gene: 4.

This sequence joins TRBV25-1 and TRBJ2-7; 9 bases align to TRBD2. With V trimmed by 4 bases and J by 2 bases, 3 bases remained unmatched. Germline assignment: CDR1 MGHDK and CDR2 SYGVNS. The CDR3 has 14 amino acids. In DNA, the CDR3 is TGTGCCAGCAGTGCAGCGGGGGGCCCCTACGAGCAGTACTTC. Translating gives CASSAAGGPYEQYF.

V and J are TRBV4-3 and TRBJ2-2; D unresolved. CDR1 and CDR2 from the germline V gene are LGHNA and YSLEER. This CDR3 contains 15 residues. V lost 0 bases to trimming and J lost 5 bases, with 10 bases between them. The CDR3 DNA sequence: TGCGCCAGCAGCCAAGAAAGGCCAGGTACCGGGGAGCTGTTTTTT. It encodes CASSQERPGTGELFF.

This sequence joins TRBV7-3 and TRBJ2-2; a weak D match, TRBD2 (6 bases). The V gene lost 1 base and the J gene lost 7 bases, with 7 bases spanning the gap. There are 13 residues in the CDR3. Looked up from germline, CDR1 is SGHTA and CDR2 is FQGTGA. The CDR3 here is CASSLREVGELFF. The CDR3 bases are TGTGCCAGCAGCTTAAGGGAGGTCGGGGAGCTGTTTTTT.

The rearrangement links TRBV12-2 to TRBJ2-2; TRBD2 is the table's D call, not checked against the DNA. TRBV12-2 constitutes a pseudogene. The CDR3 sequence is 16 residues long. Written as DNA, the CDR3 is TGTGCAAGTCGCTTCACCGGTATCGCGAACACCGGGGAGCTGTTTTTT. It codes for CASRFTGIANTGELFF.